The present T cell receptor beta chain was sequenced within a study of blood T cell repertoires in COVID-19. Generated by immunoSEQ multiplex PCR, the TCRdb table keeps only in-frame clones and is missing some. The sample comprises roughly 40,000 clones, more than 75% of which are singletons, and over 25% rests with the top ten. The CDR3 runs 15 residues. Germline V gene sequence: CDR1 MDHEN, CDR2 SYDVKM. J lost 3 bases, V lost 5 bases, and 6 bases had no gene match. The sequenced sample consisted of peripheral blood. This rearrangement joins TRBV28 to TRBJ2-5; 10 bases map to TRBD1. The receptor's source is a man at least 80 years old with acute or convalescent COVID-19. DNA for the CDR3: TGTGCCAGCAGTCCGGGACAGGGGAGGAAAGAGACCCAGTACTTC. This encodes CASSPGQGRKETQYF.